This TCR beta chain was observed in a study of cytomegalovirus exposure and HLA in healthy donors. On the study more broadly: Within the Caucasian-associated ancestry cluster were 81% of the approximately 400 genotyped donors. Study-level results: Relative to the roughly 690-donor mean, N-insertions were reportedly fewer in an Asian-associated ancestry cluster in a later analysis.

As regards this clone: The antigen remains unidentified.

PCR used 60 Vbeta primers and 13 Jbeta primers. Assay: immunoSEQ multiplex PCR; the TCRdb copy retains only in-frame clones and omits some. The profile shows roughly 130,000 clones, approximately 72% of them singletons. Deletions cut 2 bases from V and 4 bases from J, with 11 bases between. Germline lookup yields CDR1 MNHEY and CDR2 SMNVEV (reference sequence). The CDR3 has 14 residues. The chain joins TRBV27 to TRBJ2-5; TRBD2 might be the D (5 bases). The sequence was obtained from a human donor in good health. Specimen: PBMCs. The CDR3 here is CASSLTGYGETQYF. The CDR3 coding sequence is TGTGCCAGCAGTTTAACGGGGTACGGAGAGACCCAGTACTTC.